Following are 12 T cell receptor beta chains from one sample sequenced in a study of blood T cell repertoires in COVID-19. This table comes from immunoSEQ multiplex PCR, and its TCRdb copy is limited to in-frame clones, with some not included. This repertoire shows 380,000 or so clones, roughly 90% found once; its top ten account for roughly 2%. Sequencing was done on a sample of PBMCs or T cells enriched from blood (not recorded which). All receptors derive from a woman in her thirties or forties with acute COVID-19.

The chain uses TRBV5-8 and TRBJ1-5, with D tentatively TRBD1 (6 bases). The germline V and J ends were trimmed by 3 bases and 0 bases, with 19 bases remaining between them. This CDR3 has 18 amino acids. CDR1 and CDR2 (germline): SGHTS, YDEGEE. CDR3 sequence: CASSYPTGTFYSNQPQHF. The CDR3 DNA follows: TGTGCCAGCAGCTACCCGACAGGCACATTCTATAGCAATCAGCCCCAGCATTTT.

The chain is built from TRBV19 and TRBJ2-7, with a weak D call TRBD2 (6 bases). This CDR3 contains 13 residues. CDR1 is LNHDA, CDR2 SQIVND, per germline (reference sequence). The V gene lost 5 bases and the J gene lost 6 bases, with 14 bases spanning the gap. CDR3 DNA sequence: TGTGCCAGTAGTGCACTAGCAGGGCTCGAGCAGTACTTC. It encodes CASSALAGLEQYF. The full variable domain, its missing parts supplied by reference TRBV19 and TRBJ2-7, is DGGITQSPKYLFRKEGQNVTLSCEQNLNHDAMYWYRQDPGQGLRLIYYSQIVNDFQKGDIAEGYSVSREKKESFPLTVTSAQKNPTAFYLCASSALAGLEQYFGPGTRLTVT.

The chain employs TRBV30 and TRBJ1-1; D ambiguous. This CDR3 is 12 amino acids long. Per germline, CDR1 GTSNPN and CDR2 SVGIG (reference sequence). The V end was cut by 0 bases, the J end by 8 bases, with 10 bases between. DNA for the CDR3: TGTGCCTGGAGTGTACAGTATGGAGAAGCTTTCTTT. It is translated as CAWSVQYGEAFF.

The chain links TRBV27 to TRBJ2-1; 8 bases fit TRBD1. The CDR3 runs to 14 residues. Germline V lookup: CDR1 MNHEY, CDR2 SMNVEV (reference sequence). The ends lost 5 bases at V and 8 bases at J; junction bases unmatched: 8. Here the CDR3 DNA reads TGTGCCAGCAGTAGGTCTACAGGGGGAGATGAGCAGTTCTTC. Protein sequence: CASSRSTGGDEQFF.

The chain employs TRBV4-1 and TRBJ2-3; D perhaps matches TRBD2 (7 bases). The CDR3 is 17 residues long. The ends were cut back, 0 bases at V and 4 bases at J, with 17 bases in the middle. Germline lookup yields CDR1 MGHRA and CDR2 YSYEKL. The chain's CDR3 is CASSQDHGGGRADTQYF. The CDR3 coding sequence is TGCGCCAGCAGCCAAGATCATGGGGGGGGGCGTGCAGATACGCAGTATTTT.

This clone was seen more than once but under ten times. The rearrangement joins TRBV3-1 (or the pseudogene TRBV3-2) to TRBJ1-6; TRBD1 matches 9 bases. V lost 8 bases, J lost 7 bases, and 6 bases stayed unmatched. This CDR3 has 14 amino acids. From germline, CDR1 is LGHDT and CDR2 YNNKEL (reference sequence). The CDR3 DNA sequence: TGTGCCAGCCGACCGGGACAGGGCAATTCACCCCTCCACTTT. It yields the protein CASRPGQGNSPLHF.

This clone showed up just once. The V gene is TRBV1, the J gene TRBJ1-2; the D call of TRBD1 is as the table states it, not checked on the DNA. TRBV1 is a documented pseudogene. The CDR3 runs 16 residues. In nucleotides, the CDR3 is TGCACCAGCAGCCAAGGGCCAGGGGAGAATAACTATGGCTACACCTTC. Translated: CTSSQGPGENNYGYTF.

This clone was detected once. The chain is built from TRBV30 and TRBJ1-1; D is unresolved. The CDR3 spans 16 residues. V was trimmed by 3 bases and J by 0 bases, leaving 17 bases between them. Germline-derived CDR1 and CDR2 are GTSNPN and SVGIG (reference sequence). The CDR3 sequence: CAWSETAGALNTEAFF. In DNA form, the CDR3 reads TGTGCCTGGAGCGAAACGGCCGGAGCCTTGAACACTGAAGCTTTCTTT.

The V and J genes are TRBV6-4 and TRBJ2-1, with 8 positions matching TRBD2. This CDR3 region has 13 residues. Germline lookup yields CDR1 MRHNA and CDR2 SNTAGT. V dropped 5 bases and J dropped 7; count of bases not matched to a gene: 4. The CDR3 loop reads CASSSGLANEQFF. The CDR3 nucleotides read TGTGCCAGCAGTTCCGGACTAGCTAATGAGCAGTTCTTC.

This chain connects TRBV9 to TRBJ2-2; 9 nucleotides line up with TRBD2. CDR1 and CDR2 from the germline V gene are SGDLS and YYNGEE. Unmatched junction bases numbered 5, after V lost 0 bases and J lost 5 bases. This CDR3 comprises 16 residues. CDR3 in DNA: TGTGCCAGCAGCGTAGGCCCAGCGGGGGGAACCGGGGAGCTGTTTTTT. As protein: CASSVGPAGGTGELFF.

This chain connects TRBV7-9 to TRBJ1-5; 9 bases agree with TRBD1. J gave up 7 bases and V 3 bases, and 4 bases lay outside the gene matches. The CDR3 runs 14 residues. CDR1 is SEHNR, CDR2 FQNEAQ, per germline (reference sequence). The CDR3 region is CASSFPGQGQPQHF. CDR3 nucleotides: TGTGCCAGCAGCTTCCCGGGACAGGGACAGCCCCAGCATTTT.

The CDR3 bases are TGTGCCAGCAGCTTAGGGCGTTTCAGTTTAGGACAGTTAAATGAGCAGTTCTTC. Translated, it gives CASSLGRFSLGQLNEQFF. V gene TRBV11-3 combines with J gene TRBJ2-1; possible D gene TRBD1, 6 bases. Germline V lookup: CDR1 SGHNT, CDR2 YENEEA. Trimming took 1 base from V and 7 from J, leaving 23 bases between them. The CDR3 length is 18 residues.